The T cell receptor (beta chain) under discussion was sequenced for a study of blood T cell repertoires in COVID-19. In the study overall: Spain, Italy and the United States supplied samples that represented acute and convalescent COVID-19.

The protocol was immunoSEQ multiplex PCR, while the TCRdb copy is restricted to in-frame clones and leaves out a portion. The sample lists some 150,000 clones, around 80% occurring once. Germline V gene lookup returns CDR1 KGHSH and CDR2 LQKENI. With V trimmed by 5 bases and J by 1 base, 3 bases remained unmatched. The CDR3 consists of 15 residues. The rearrangement uses TRBV18 and TRBJ2-2; 8 nucleotides line up with TRBD1. The TCR sequence derives from a woman aged 80 or older in a cohort sampled during active or convalescent COVID-19. The sequenced material came from peripheral blood. The CDR3 DNA follows: TGTGCCAGCTCAATAGACAGGGGGAACACCGGGGAGCTGTTTTTT. This sequence encodes CASSIDRGNTGELFF.